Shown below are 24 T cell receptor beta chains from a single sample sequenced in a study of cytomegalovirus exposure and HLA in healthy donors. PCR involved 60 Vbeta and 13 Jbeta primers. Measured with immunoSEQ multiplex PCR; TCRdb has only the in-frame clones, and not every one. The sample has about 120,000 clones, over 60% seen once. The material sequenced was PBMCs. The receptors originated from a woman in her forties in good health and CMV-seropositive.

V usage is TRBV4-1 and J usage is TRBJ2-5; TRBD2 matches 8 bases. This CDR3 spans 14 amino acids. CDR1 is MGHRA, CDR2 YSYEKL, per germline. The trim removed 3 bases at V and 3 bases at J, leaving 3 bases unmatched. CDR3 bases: TGCGCCAGCAGCCAGCCCGGGGGGGAAGAGACCCAGTACTTC. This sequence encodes CASSQPGGEETQYF.

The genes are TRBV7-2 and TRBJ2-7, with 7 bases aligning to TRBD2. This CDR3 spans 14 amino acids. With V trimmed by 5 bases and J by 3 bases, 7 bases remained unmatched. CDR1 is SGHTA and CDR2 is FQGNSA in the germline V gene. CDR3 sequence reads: CASSPTAGDYEQYF. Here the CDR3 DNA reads TGTGCCAGCAGCCCAACTGCGGGAGACTACGAGCAGTACTTC.

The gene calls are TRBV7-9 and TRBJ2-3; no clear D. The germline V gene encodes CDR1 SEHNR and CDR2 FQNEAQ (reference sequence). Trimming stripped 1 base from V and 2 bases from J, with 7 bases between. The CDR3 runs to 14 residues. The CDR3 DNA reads TGTGCCAGCAGCTTAGTGGCTTCCACAGATACGCAGTATTTT. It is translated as CASSLVASTDTQYF.

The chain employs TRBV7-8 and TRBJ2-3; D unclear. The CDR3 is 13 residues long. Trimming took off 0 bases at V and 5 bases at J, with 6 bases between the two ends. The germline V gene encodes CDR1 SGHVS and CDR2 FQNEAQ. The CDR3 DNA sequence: TGTGCCAGCAGCTTAGCAGAGAAAGATACGCAGTATTTT. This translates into CASSLAEKDTQYF.

As DNA, the CDR3 is TGTGCCAGCTCACCATCCTCTTCCTACGAGCAGTACTTC. It codes for CASSPSSSYEQYF. The chain is built from TRBV18 and TRBJ2-5, with D uncertain. The closer fit of TRBJ2-7 to the DNA end suggests the J call may be wrong. The CDR3 is made up of 13 amino acids. Germline V CDR1 and CDR2: KGHSH, LQKENI.

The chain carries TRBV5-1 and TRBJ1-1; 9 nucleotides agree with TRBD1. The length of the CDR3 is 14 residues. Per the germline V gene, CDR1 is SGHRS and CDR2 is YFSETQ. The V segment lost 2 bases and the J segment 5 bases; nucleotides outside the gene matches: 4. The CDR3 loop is CASSLQGAGTEAFF. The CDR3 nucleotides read TGCGCCAGCAGCTTACAGGGGGCCGGGACTGAAGCTTTCTTT.

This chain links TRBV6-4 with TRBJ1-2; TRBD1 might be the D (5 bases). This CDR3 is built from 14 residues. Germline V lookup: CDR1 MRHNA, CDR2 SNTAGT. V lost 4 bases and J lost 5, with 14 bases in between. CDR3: CASSAEVDSYGYTF. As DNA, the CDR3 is TGTGCCAGCAGTGCTGAGGTTGACAGTTATGGCTACACCTTC.

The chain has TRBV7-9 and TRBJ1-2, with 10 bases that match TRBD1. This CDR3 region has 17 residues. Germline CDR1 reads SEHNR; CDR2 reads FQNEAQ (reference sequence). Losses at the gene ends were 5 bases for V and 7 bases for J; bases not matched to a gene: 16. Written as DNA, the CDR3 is TGTGCCAGCAGCCCCCGCCCCCCGGGACAGGGGATCGGTGGCTACACCTTC. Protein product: CASSPRPPGQGIGGYTF.

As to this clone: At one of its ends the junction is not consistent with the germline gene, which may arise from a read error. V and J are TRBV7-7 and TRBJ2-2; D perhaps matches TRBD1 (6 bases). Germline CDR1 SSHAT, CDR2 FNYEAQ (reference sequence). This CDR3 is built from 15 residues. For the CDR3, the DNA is TGTGCTAGCAGCCCCCAGGGGCCAGTCGCCGGGGAGCTGTTTTTT. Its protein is CASSPQGPVAGELFF.

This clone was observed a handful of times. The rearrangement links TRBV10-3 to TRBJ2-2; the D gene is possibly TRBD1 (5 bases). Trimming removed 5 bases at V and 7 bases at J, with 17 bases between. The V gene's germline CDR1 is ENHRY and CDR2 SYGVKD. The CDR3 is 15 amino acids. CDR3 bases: TGTGCCATCAGTCCACCCCAGGGAACAGGCGGGGAGCTGTTTTTT. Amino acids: CAISPPQGTGGELFF.

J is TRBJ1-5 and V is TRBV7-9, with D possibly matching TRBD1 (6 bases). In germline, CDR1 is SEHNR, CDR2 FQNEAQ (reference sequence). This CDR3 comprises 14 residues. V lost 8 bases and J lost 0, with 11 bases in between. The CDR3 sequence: CASSTGNSNQPQHF. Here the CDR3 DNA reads TGTGCCAGCTCGACAGGCAATAGCAATCAGCCCCAGCATTTT. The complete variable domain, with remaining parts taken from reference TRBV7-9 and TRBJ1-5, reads DTGVSQNPRHKITKRGQNVTFRCDPISEHNRLYWYRQTLGQGPEFLTYFQNEAQLEKSRLLSDRFSAERPKGSFSTLEIQRTEQGDSAMYLCASSTGNSNQPQHFGDGTRLSIL.

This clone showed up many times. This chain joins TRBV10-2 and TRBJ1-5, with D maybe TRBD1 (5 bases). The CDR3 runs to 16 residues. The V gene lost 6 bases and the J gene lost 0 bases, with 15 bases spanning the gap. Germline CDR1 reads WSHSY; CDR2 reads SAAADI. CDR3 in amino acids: CASRETDKYSNQPQHF. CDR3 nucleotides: TGCGCCAGCAGGGAGACAGACAAATATAGCAATCAGCCCCAGCATTTT.

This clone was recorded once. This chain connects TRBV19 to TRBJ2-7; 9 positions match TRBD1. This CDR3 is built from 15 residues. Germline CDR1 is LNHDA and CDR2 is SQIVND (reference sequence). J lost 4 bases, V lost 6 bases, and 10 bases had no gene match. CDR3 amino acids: CASSAGTGKLYEQYF. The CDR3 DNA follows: TGTGCCAGTAGCGCCGGGACAGGGAAGCTTTACGAGCAGTACTTC. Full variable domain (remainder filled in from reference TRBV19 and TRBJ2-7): DGGITQSPKYLFRKEGQNVTLSCEQNLNHDAMYWYRQDPGQGLRLIYYSQIVNDFQKGDIAEGYSVSREKKESFPLTVTSAQKNPTAFYLCASSAGTGKLYEQYFGPGTRLTVT.

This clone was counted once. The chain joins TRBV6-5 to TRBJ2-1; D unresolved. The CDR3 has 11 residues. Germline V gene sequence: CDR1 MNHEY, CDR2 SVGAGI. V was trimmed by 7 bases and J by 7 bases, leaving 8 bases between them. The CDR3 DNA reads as TGTGCCAGCACAAATCAAAATGAGCAGTTCTTC. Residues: CASTNQNEQFF.

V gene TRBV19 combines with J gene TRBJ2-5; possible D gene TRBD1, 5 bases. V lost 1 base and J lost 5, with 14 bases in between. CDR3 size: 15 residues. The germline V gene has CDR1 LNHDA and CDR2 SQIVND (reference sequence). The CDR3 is CASSIGGAEMETQYF. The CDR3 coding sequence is TGTGCCAGTAGTATAGGTGGGGCAGAAATGGAGACCCAGTACTTC.

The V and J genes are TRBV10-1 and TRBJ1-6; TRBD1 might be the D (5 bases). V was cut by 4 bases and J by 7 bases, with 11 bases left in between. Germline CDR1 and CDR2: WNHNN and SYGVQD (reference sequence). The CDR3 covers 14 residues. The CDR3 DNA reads TGCGCCAGCAGTGCCGGGACTAACAATTCACCCCTCCACTTT. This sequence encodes CASSAGTNNSPLHF.

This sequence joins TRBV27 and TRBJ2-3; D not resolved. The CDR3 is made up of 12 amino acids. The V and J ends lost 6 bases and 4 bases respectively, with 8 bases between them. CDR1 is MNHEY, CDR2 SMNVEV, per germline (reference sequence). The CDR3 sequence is CASRTVPDTQYF. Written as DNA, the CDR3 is TGTGCCAGCAGAACTGTTCCAGATACGCAGTATTTT.

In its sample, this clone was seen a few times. CDR3 sequence (DNA): TGTGCCAGCAGCTTAGACGGGACTAGTCTCAGCGAGCAGTACTTC. Translating it yields CASSLDGTSLSEQYF. V is TRBV7-2 and J is TRBJ2-7; 8 bases fit TRBD2. This CDR3 has 15 residues. V lost 1 base and J lost 6; bases outside the gene matches: 8. Germline V CDR1 and CDR2: SGHTA, FQGNSA.

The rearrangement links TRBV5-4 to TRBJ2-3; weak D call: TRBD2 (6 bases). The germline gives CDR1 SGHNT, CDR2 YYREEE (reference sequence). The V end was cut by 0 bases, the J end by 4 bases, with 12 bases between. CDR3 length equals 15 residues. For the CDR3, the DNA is TGTGCCAGCAGCTTGGAGGGACTGGGAGCAGATACGCAGTATTTT. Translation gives CASSLEGLGADTQYF.

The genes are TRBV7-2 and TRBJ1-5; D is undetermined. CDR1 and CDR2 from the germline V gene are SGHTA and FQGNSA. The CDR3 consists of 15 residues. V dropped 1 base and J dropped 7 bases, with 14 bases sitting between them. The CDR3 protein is CASSLDSSGVQPQHF. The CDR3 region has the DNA TGTGCCAGCAGCTTAGACAGCTCCGGGGTCCAGCCCCAGCATTTT.

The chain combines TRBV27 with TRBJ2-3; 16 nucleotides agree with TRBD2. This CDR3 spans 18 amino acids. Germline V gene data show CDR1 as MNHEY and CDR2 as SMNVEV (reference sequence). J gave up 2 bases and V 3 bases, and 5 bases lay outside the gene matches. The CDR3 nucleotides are TGTGCCAGCAGTTTTTCGGGACTAGCGGGGGGGGACACAGATACGCAGTATTTT. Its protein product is CASSFSGLAGGDTDTQYF.

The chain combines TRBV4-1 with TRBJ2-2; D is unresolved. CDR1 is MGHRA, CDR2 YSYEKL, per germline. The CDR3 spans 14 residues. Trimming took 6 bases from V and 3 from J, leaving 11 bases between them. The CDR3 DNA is TGCGCCAGCAGGGCTGGCTCAGACACCGGGGAGCTGTTTTTT. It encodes CASRAGSDTGELFF.

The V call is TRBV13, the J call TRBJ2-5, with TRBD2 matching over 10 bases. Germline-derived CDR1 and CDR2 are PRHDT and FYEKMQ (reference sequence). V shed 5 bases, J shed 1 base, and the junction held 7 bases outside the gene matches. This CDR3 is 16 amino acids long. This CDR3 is CASSPYGTSAQETQYF. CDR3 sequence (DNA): TGTGCCAGCAGCCCCTATGGGACTAGCGCCCAAGAGACCCAGTACTTC. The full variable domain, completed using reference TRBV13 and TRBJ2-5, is AAGVIQSPRHLIKEKRETATLKCYPIPRHDTVYWYQQGPGQDPQFLISFYEKMQSDKGSIPDRFSAQQFSDYHSELNMSSLELGDSALYFCASSPYGTSAQETQYFGPGTRLLVL.

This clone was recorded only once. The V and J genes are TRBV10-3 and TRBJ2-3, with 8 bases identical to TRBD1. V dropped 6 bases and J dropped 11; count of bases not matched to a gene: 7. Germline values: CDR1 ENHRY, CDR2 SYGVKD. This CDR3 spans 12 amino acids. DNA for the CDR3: TGTGCCATCAGAGGACAGGGTTACGGGCAGTATTTT. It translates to CAIRGQGYGQYF.